The T cell receptor beta chain described here comes from a study of early T cells in non-severe SARS-CoV-2 infection. Study details: The chains were unpaired, and the sequenced material was bulk RNA from unsorted whole blood. Whole-study results and caveats: Missing private and CD4 specificities, VDJdb matching favored anti-spike CD8 responses.

Attachment of unique molecular identifiers to individual cDNA molecules was performed. TCRdb re-called the 5' RACE reads through MiXCR, storing one row per CDR3 protein. The sample contains about 39,000 distinct CDR3 sequences, over 3.5% of which appear only once. This clonotype was recorded at least ten times. Its antigen is undetermined. Germline V gene data show CDR1 as MNHEY and CDR2 as SVGAGI. The CDR3 is made up of 15 amino acids. V was trimmed by 5 bases and J by 6 bases, leaving 17 bases between them. This rearrangement joins TRBV6-5 to TRBJ2-1; weak D call: TRBD2 (5 bases). Specimen: whole blood. This receptor was obtained from an adult who was a healthcare worker with PCR-confirmed SARS-CoV-2 infection or an uninfected control (not recorded which). CDR3 protein: CASSPKVTSFNEQFF. CDR3 coding DNA: TGTGCCAGCAGTCCGAAAGTAACTAGTTTCAATGAGCAGTTCTTC.